This T cell receptor beta chain appears in the sequencing data of a study of graft-versus-host responses after intestinal transplantation. About the research overall: Every one of the recipients received anti-thymocyte globulin induction and afterwards took tacrolimus and steroids for around 3 years. Study outcomes and limitations: Analysis identified GvH clones in recipient marrow, with some appearing first in ileum or blood.

Assay used: immunoSEQ multiplex PCR; TCRdb lists only in-frame clones, some missing. Of tens of thousands of clones in the sample, 80% to 95% are singletons; the top ten hold more than 4.5%. The CDR3 has 15 amino acids. Germline V CDR1 and CDR2: MNHEY, SVGAGI. V dropped 4 bases and J dropped 3 bases, with 15 bases sitting between them. On this clone: Its antigen is unknown.

The origin of this receptor is a human patient who received an intestinal transplant, so some T cells may come from the graft donor. The chain carries TRBV6-5 and TRBJ2-5, with a possible D match to TRBD2 (7 bases). This material consisted of PBMCs, taken approximately 740 days after a first intestinal transplant, on the day of a second. CDR3 nucleotide sequence: TGTGCCAGCAGTTCCCTGGGGGCGGGAGAAGAGACCCAGTACTTC. This encodes CASSSLGAGEETQYF.